This TCR beta chain came from a study of brain metastases from non-small cell lung cancer. Study results and limitations: In over 55% of brain metastases, T-cell clones were expanded compared with matched primary tumors.

Profiled with immunoSEQ multiplex PCR; TCRdb holds only in-frame clones, not every one. The data show 14,000 to 15,000 clones, with over 75% seen just once and about 8% held by the top ten. As regards this clone: What it binds is not known.

The ends were cut back, 7 bases at V and 0 bases at J, with 7 bases in the middle. Looked up from germline, CDR1 is LNHDA and CDR2 is SQIVND (reference sequence). CDR3 length: 14 amino acids. The genes are TRBV19 and TRBJ1-6; D not resolved. The specimen was primary lung tumor tissue. The origin of this receptor is a donor older than 35 with non-small cell lung cancer. CDR3 residues: CASTEDSYNSPLHF. CDR3 in DNA: TGTGCCAGTACCGAGGACTCCTATAATTCACCCCTCCACTTT.